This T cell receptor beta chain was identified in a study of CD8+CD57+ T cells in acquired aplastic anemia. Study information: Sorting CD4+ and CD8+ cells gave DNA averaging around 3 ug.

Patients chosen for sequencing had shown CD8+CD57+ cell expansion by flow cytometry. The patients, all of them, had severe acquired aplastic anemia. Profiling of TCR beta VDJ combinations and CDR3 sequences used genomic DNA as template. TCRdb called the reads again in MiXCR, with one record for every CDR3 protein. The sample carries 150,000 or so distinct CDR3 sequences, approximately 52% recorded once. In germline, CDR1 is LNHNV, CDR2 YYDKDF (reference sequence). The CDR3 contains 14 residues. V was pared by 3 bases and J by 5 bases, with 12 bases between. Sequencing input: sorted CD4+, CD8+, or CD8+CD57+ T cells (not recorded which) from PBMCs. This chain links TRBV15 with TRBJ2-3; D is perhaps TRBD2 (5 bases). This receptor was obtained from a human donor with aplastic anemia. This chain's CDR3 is CATSSPVGGDTQYF. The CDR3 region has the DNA TGTGCCACCAGCAGCCCGGTAGGAGGAGATACGCAGTATTTT.